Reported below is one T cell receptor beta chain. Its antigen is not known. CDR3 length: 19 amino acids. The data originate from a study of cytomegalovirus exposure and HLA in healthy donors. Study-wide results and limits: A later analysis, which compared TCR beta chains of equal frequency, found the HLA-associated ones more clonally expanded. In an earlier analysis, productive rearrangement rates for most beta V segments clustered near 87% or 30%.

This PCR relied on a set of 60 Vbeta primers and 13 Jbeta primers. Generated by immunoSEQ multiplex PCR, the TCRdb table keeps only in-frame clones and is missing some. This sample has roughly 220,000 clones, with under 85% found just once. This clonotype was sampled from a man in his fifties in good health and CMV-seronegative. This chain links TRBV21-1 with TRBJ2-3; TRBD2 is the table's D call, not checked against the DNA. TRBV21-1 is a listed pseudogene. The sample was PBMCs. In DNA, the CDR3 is TGTGCCAGCAGTCCCTTACCGGGAGCCGAGTCGGGAATCACAGATACGCAGTATTTT. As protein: CASSPLPGAESGITDTQYF.